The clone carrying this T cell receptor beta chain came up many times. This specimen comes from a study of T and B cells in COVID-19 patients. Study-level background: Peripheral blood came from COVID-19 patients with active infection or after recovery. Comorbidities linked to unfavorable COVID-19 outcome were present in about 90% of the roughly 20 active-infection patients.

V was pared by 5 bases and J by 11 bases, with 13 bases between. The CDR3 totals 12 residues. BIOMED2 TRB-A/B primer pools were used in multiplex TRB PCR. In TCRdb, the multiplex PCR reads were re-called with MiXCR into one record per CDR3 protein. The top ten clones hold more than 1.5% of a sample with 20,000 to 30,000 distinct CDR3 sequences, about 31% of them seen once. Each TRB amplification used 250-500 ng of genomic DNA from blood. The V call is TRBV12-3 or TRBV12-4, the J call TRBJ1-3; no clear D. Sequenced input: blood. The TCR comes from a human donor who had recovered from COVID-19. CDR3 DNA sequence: TGTGCCAGCAGTCTCGAGGGTACCGCCATATATTTT. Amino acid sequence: CASSLEGTAIYF.